This T cell receptor (beta chain) was sequenced during a study of blood T cells in healthy people across ages. With a J-beta primer mix and a sample-barcoded 5' primer, a second PCR ran about 6 to 11 cycles. From the 5' RACE reads, TCRdb called clonotypes with MiXCR, one entry per CDR3 protein. The table lists fewer than 700,000 distinct CDR3 sequences, about 43% of them singletons. Study outcomes and limitations: Higher diversity and more naive CD4+ cells were features of long-lived donors, compared to aged donors.

As for this clonotype: The antigen remains unidentified.

The CDR3 extends over 13 amino acids. Trimming took 4 bases from V and 8 from J; bases not matched to a gene: 3. CDR1 and CDR2 from the germline V gene are SGHRS and YFSETQ. The V call is TRBV5-1, the J call TRBJ2-1; 10 bases are a match to TRBD2. The sample was blood. The TCR comes from an elderly man in good health. The CDR3 DNA reads TGCGCCAGCAGCGATGGGACTAGCGATGAGCAGTTCTTC. Translation: CASSDGTSDEQFF.